The 22 T cell receptor beta chains presented below share a single source sample, sequenced in a study of cytomegalovirus exposure and HLA in healthy donors. TCRdb's copy holds only in-frame clones and misses some; the assay was immunoSEQ multiplex PCR. This sample has 150,000 to 200,000 clones; roughly 91% occur once, and the top ten carry about 9.3%. Material: PBMCs. The receptor set was obtained from a woman younger than 30 in good health and CMV-seropositive.

There are a few counts of this clone. This chain uses TRBV6-5 with TRBJ1-5; 8 bases line up with TRBD1. The CDR3 extends over 14 amino acids. Germline CDR1 and CDR2: MNHEY and SVGAGI. The junction had 7 bases not matched to a gene; V was cut back by 6 bases and J by 6 bases. The CDR3 region is CASRQGAFGQPQHF. In DNA form, the CDR3 reads TGTGCCAGCAGGCAGGGGGCTTTTGGTCAGCCCCAGCATTTT.

V gene TRBV7-9 combines with J gene TRBJ1-1; D is possibly TRBD1 (5 bases). CDR1 is SEHNR and CDR2 is FQNEAQ in the germline V gene (reference sequence). The CDR3 has 18 amino acids. Trimming stripped 5 bases from V and 1 base from J, with 23 bases between. The CDR3 sequence is CASSPRLSDKGENTEAFF. The CDR3 nucleotides read TGTGCCAGCAGCCCAAGATTATCGGACAAGGGCGAGAACACTGAAGCTTTCTTT.

J is TRBJ2-2 and V is TRBV7-3; D perhaps matches TRBD1 (5 bases). There are 13 residues in the CDR3. CDR1 is SGHTA and CDR2 is FQGTGA in the germline V gene. Trimming took 1 base from V and 9 from J, leaving 9 bases between them. CDR3 sequence (DNA): TGTGCCAGCAGCTTAAATAGGGGCCGGGAGCTGTTTTTT. Protein: CASSLNRGRELFF. The whole variable domain, remainder taken from reference TRBV7-3 and TRBJ2-2, is GAGVSQTPSNKVTEKGKYVELRCDPISGHTALYWYRQSLGQGPEFLIYFQGTGAADDSGLPNDRFFAVRPEGSVSTLKIQRTERGDSAVYLCASSLNRGRELFFGEGSRLTVL.

The chain combines TRBV5-6 with TRBJ1-5, with a weak D call TRBD1 (6 bases). CDR3 length: 16 amino acids. Trimming took off 5 bases at V and 2 bases at J, with 17 bases between the two ends. Per the germline V gene, CDR1 is SGHDT and CDR2 is YYEEEE. Here the CDR3 DNA reads TGTGCCAGCAGTTTACGAGGACAGTTGGGCAATCAGCCCCAGCATTTT. Protein: CASSLRGQLGNQPQHF. The full variable domain, rest sourced from reference TRBV5-6 and TRBJ1-5, is DAGVTQSPTHLIKTRGQQVTLRCSPKSGHDTVSWYQQALGQGPQFIFQYYEEEERQRGNFPDRFSGHQFPNYSSELNVNALLLGDSALYLCASSLRGQLGNQPQHFGDGTRLSIL.

CDR3: CASSSIGLARNEQFF. The CDR3 nucleotides read TGTGCCAGCAGTTCGATCGGACTAGCCCGCAATGAGCAGTTCTTC. This sequence joins TRBV27 and TRBJ2-1; 8 nucleotides agree with TRBD2. The CDR3 extends over 15 amino acids. With 4 bases clipped from V and 6 bases from J, the junction kept 8 bases outside the gene matches. Germline-derived CDR1 and CDR2 are MNHEY and SMNVEV (reference sequence).

The rearrangement links TRBV6-5 to TRBJ1-2; TRBD1 might be the D (5 bases). The CDR3 totals 13 residues. Between the trimmed V and J ends, which lost 2 bases and 8 bases, there was a span of 12 bases. The germline V gene has CDR1 MNHEY and CDR2 SVGAGI. CDR3 DNA: TGTGCCAGCAGTTACCGGAGGGACCAGGGCTACACCTTC. Its translation: CASSYRRDQGYTF.

V is TRBV6-6 and J is TRBJ1-4, with D perhaps TRBD1 (6 bases). Trimming removed 0 bases from V and 10 bases from J, with 15 bases in between. Looked up from germline, CDR1 is MNHNY and CDR2 is SVGAGI (reference sequence). This CDR3 spans 15 amino acids. CDR3 coding DNA: TGTGCCAGCAGTTACTCGATCCTGGGGGCGCTAAAACTGTTTTTT. Protein sequence: CASSYSILGALKLFF.

J is TRBJ2-1 and V is TRBV6-5; D unresolved. V lost 4 bases to trimming and J lost 4 bases, with 5 bases between them. Germline assignment: CDR1 MNHEY and CDR2 SVGAGI. The CDR3 is made up of 12 amino acids. CDR3 in amino acids: CASSSTYNEQFF. Here the CDR3 DNA reads TGTGCCAGCAGTTCAACTTACAATGAGCAGTTCTTC.

The sample holds a few counts of this clone. This chain joins TRBV10-1 and TRBJ2-1, with TRBD2 identical over 8 bases. Trimming removed 3 bases from V and 8 bases from J; junction bases left unmatched: 12. Germline CDR1 reads WNHNN; CDR2 reads SYGVQD (reference sequence). The CDR3 covers 16 residues. The CDR3 region has the DNA TGCGCCAGCAGTGAAGGCCAGCGGGAGTTCCTCGATGAGCAGTTCTTC. Protein: CASSEGQREFLDEQFF.

J is TRBJ1-2 and V is TRBV5-1; D ambiguous. With 5 bases removed from V and 7 bases from J, the gap between germline ends came to 21 bases. The CDR3 consists of 15 residues. CDR1 is SGHRS, CDR2 YFSETQ, per germline. CDR3 sequence: CASRPGTEGDSGYTF. CDR3 sequence (DNA): TGCGCCAGCAGACCTGGAACCGAGGGAGATAGTGGCTACACCTTC.

There are a few counts of this clone. The V gene is TRBV7-9, the J gene TRBJ2-7, with 7 bases identical to TRBD1. Trimming at V came to 1 base and at J to 2 bases, leaving 5 bases not matched to a gene. CDR3 length equals 15 residues. CDR1 and CDR2 from the germline V gene are SEHNR and FQNEAQ (reference sequence). CDR3 protein: CASSLVRQGAYEQYF. CDR3 sequence (DNA): TGTGCCAGCAGCTTAGTTCGGCAGGGGGCCTACGAGCAGTACTTC.

This clone was found once. The chain carries TRBV9 and TRBJ2-7; D might be TRBD2 (6 bases). CDR1 and CDR2 (germline): SGDLS, YYNGEE. The ends were cut back, 7 bases at V and 0 bases at J, with 23 bases in the middle. This CDR3 is 17 amino acids long. CDR3 protein: CASSHPSSGLSSYEQYF. In nucleotides, the CDR3 is TGTGCCAGCTCCCACCCCAGCAGCGGGCTAAGCTCCTACGAGCAGTACTTC.

The V call is TRBV5-1, the J call TRBJ1-4; 7 nucleotides align to TRBD1. J was trimmed by 4 bases and V by 0 bases; bases with no gene match: 6. This CDR3 is built from 16 residues. From germline, CDR1 is SGHRS and CDR2 YFSETQ. The CDR3 DNA is TGCGCCAGCAGCTTGGCAGGTTACAGGGGTAATGAAAAACTGTTTTTT. This codes for CASSLAGYRGNEKLFF. Variable domain in full (rest from reference TRBV5-1 and TRBJ1-4): KAGVTQTPRYLIKTRGQQVTLSCSPISGHRSVSWYQQTPGQGLQFLFEYFSETQRNKGNFPGRFSGRQFSNSRSEMNVSTLELGDSALYLCASSLAGYRGNEKLFFGSGTQLSVL.

V is TRBV9 and J is TRBJ2-1, with TRBD2 matching over 11 bases. The CDR3 runs 20 residues. The germline gives CDR1 SGDLS, CDR2 YYNGEE. V trimming: 0 bases; J trimming: 3 bases; junction bases outside the gene matches: 14. CDR3 coding DNA: TGTGCCAGCAGCGTAGGAGGGAGAATAGCGGGAGGGCCTGGCTACAATGAGCAGTTCTTC. Translation gives CASSVGGRIAGGPGYNEQFF.

The rearrangement joins TRBV2 to TRBJ1-3; a possible D gene is TRBD1 (5 bases). CDR3 length: 12 amino acids. The V gene lost 7 bases and the J gene lost 8 bases, with 12 bases spanning the gap. Germline-derived CDR1 and CDR2 are SNHLY and FYNNEI. CDR3 region: CASTSQGHTIYF. DNA for the CDR3: TGTGCCAGCACTTCTCAGGGTCACACCATATATTTT.

CDR3 protein: CASSPAEYEQFF. The CDR3 nucleotides are TGTGCCAGCTCACCGGCGGAATATGAGCAGTTCTTC. The V and J genes are TRBV18 and TRBJ2-1; unclear D gene. Germline lookup yields CDR1 KGHSH and CDR2 LQKENI. Trimming pared 3 bases from V and 8 bases from J, leaving 8 bases between. CDR3 length: 12 residues.

The rearrangement uses TRBV4-1 and TRBJ2-4, with 13 bases lining up with TRBD2. Germline V gene data show CDR1 as MGHRA and CDR2 as YSYEKL. The CDR3 length is 15 residues. Trimming cost V 4 bases and J 8 bases; bases outside gene matches: 5. The CDR3 here is CASSPETSGRYIQYF. The CDR3 region has the DNA TGCGCCAGCAGCCCGGAGACTAGCGGGAGGTACATTCAGTACTTC.

As concerns this clone: A junction end diverges from the germline sequence, so it may reflect a read error. The genes are TRBV7-2 and TRBJ1-3; D is uncertain. The CDR3 covers 14 residues. Germline V lookup: CDR1 SGHTA, CDR2 FQGNSA. The CDR3 reads CASSREFSGLLDGF. CDR3 nucleotides: TGTGCCAGCAGTAGAGAGTTTTCAGGCTTACTCGACGGATTT.

This clone was counted once. The chain couples TRBV4-2 to TRBJ2-7; 7 bases match TRBD2. V dropped 2 bases and J dropped 3; count of bases not matched to a gene: 10. The CDR3 loop spans 16 amino acids. In germline, CDR1 is LGHNA, CDR2 YNFKEQ. CDR3 sequence (DNA): TGTGCCAGCAGCCAATCCGAGGGAGGGACCCTCTACGAGCAGTACTTC. Translated: CASSQSEGGTLYEQYF.

In this sample, this clone turned up a few times. The rearrangement uses TRBV19 and TRBJ1-1, with D unresolved. Trimming took off 5 bases at V and 3 bases at J, with 10 bases between the two ends. The CDR3 consists of 13 residues. Germline assignment: CDR1 LNHDA and CDR2 SQIVND (reference sequence). The CDR3 protein is CASSDLADTEAFF. CDR3 DNA: TGTGCCAGTAGTGACCTAGCGGACACTGAAGCTTTCTTT.

The chain uses TRBV18 and TRBJ1-5; TRBD1 agrees at 10 bases. Germline values: CDR1 KGHSH, CDR2 LQKENI. J gave up 5 bases and V 5 bases, and 9 bases lay outside the gene matches. This CDR3 comprises 16 residues. The CDR3 nucleotides are TGTGCCAGCTCAGCAAGGGGACAGGGGCTCGATCAGCCCCAGCATTTT. Its protein product is CASSARGQGLDQPQHF. The entire variable domain, with the rest obtained from reference TRBV18 and TRBJ1-5, is as follows: NAGVMQNPRHLVRRRGQEARLRCSPMKGHSHVYWYRQLPEEGLKFMVYLQKENIIDESGMPKERFSAEFPKEGPSILRIQQVVRGDSAAYFCASSARGQGLDQPQHFGDGTRLSIL.

This clone was detected a few times. The chain recombines TRBV30 with TRBJ1-1; TRBD1 agrees at 7 bases. Germline-derived CDR1 and CDR2 are GTSNPN and SVGIG (reference sequence). CDR3 length equals 13 residues. Trimming took 4 bases from V and 8 from J; bases not matched to a gene: 10. DNA for the CDR3: TGTGCCTGGACCCCACCGGGGGACAGAGAAGCTTTCTTT. Its protein is CAWTPPGDREAFF.